The present T cell receptor beta chain was sequenced within a study of yellow fever vaccine responses in identical twins. Points from the study as a whole: It has been reported that, in twins, the vaccine T cell response seemed partly convergent and partly personalized.

Germline lookup yields CDR1 KGHDR and CDR2 SFDVKD. Germline trimming cut 9 bases from V and 6 bases from J; bases unmatched to any gene: 6. The CDR3 runs to 14 residues. This clonotype was recorded a few times. Antigen unknown. MiXCR, applied by TCRdb to the RT-PCR reads, yields one record per CDR3 protein. The sample carries 2,000 to 2,500 distinct CDR3 sequences, 32% recorded once. This clonotype was obtained from a woman under 30 who received the yellow fever vaccine. The chain has TRBV24-1 and TRBJ2-2, with 10 bases fitting TRBD1. The source was T cells from blood (PBMCs), unsorted or a sorted subset (not recorded which), collected before or after yellow fever vaccination (not recorded which). In DNA, the CDR3 is TGTGCCACCGGCGGGACAGGGGAGTCCGGGGAGCTGTTTTTT. It specifies CATGGTGESGELFF.